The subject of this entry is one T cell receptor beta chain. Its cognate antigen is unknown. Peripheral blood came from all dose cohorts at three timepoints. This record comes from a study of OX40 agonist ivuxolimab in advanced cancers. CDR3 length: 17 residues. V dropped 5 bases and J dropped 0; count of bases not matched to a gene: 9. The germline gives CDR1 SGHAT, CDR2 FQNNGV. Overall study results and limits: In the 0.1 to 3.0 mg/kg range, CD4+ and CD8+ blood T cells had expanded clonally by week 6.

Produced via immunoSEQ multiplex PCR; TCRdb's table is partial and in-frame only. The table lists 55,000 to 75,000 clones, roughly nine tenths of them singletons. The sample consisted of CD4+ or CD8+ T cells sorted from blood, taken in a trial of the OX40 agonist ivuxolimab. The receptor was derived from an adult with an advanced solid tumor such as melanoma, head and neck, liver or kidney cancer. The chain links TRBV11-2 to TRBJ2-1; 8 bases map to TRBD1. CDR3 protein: CASSGAGGASSYNEQFF. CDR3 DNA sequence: TGTGCCAGCAGCGGGGCAGGGGGCGCGAGCTCCTACAATGAGCAGTTCTTC.